The clone carrying this T cell receptor (beta chain) was seen more than once but under ten times. Criteria for exclusion of patients were uncontrolled infection, other autoimmune disease, pregnancy or lactation. This record comes from a study of T cells in Graves' hyperthyroidism and ophthalmopathy. TCR beta CDR3 sequences were amplified from RNA transcripts. The HTBI set primed first-round TCR CDR3 RT-PCR. TCRdb redid the calling of the multiplex PCR reads with MiXCR, one entry per CDR3 protein. The sample consists of some 770,000 distinct CDR3 sequences, about 15% of them appearing once. This CDR3 has 20 amino acids. V lost 5 bases, J lost 2 bases, and 19 bases stayed unmatched. Germline V gene lookup returns CDR1 SNHLY and CDR2 FYNNEI.

The sequence was obtained from a young man with Graves' hyperthyroidism. This chain connects TRBV2 to TRBJ2-3; the match to TRBD2 covers 10 bases. Sequenced: blood. The CDR3 sequence is CASSPPVKRSGRDPTDTQYF. The CDR3 nucleotides are TGTGCCAGCAGTCCTCCCGTGAAGAGGAGCGGGAGGGATCCCACAGATACGCAGTATTTT.